The sequence of this T cell receptor beta chain was determined in a study of blood T cells in healthy people across ages. Germline V CDR1 and CDR2: MNHNS, SASEGT. The length of the CDR3 is 16 residues. V lost 2 bases and J 6 bases, leaving 19 bases between the germline ends. The sample holds a few counts of this clonotype. Its specificity is unknown. Points from the study as a whole: Donors of long life had a larger count of naive CD4+ cells and greater diversity than aged donors.

Combining a sample-barcoded 5' primer with a J-beta primer mix, a second PCR ran for about 6 to 12 cycles. TCRdb re-called the 5' RACE reads through MiXCR, storing one row per CDR3 protein. This sample carries hundreds of thousands of distinct CDR3 sequences, roughly 45% of them seen once, and the ten largest clones take 20% to 25%. The chain combines TRBV6-1 with TRBJ1-1, with a possible D match to TRBD1 (6 bases). Sequenced input: blood. This sequence was found in a woman in her sixties in good health. CDR3 sequence: CASSEQTGSFSAEAFF. CDR3 DNA: TGTGCCAGCAGTGAACAAACAGGGAGTTTTTCCGCTGAAGCTTTCTTT.